A single sample gave rise to the 13 T cell receptor beta chains below, sequenced in a study of spatial heterogeneity in lung cancer (dated by TCRdb to the late 2010s). Interpreted using the paper, the time point label stands for: sample taken at primary tumor resection. For TCR sequencing, whole RNA was extracted from tumor and nontumor lung tissue, or from cryopreserved PBMC samples, and no cell sorting was done. Libraries were made using 5' RACE. The listed sequencing device is NextSeq 500. TCRdb applied fastp at Q25 and MiXCR to the public reads, then kept only in-frame beta chains. One record per CDR3 amino acid sequence lists the most common genes and DNA. The sample contains 75,000 to 85,000 distinct CDR3 sequences, approximately 21% of them found a single time. The ten largest make up about 6.6% of the sample. The sequences come from PBMCs, collected at surgery. These receptors originate from a male donor with early-stage non-small cell lung cancer.

The rearrangement uses TRBV30 and TRBJ2-1, with D hard to call. V lost 5 bases and J 1 base, leaving 9 bases between the germline ends. Germline assignment: CDR1 GTSNPN and CDR2 SVGIG (reference sequence). This CDR3 spans 13 amino acids. Written as DNA, the CDR3 is TGTGCCTGGCGCCGGCTGTCCTACAATGAGCAGTTCTTC. This encodes CAWRRLSYNEQFF.

This clonotype was counted only a few times. V is TRBV9 and J is TRBJ2-3; D not certain. The CDR3 spans 14 residues. V lost 0 bases to trimming and J lost 0 bases, with 5 bases between them. Per the germline V gene, CDR1 is SGDLS and CDR2 is YYNGEE. The CDR3 loop reads CASSVVGSTDTQYF. The CDR3 DNA reads TGTGCCAGCAGCGTAGTGGGGAGCACAGATACGCAGTATTTT.

The genes are TRBV7-8 and TRBJ1-4, with 9 bases lining up with TRBD1. Germline CDR1 and CDR2: SGHVS and FQNEAQ. The V segment lost 8 bases and the J segment 5 bases; nucleotides outside the gene matches: 3. This CDR3 contains 13 residues. The CDR3 is CASGQGKNEKLFF. The CDR3 nucleotides read TGTGCCAGCGGACAGGGGAAGAATGAAAAACTGTTTTTT. The full variable domain, completed using reference TRBV7-8 and TRBJ1-4, is GAGVSQSPRYKVAKRGQDVALRCDPISGHVSLFWYQQALGQGPEFLTYFQNEAQLDKSGLPSDRFFAERPEGSVSTLKIQRTQQEDSAVYLCASGQGKNEKLFFGSGTQLSVL.

This clonotype was observed a few times. The J gene is TRBJ2-5, the V gene TRBV27, with no clear D. V lost 0 bases to trimming and J lost 5 bases, with 10 bases between them. This CDR3 is built from 14 residues. The germline V gene has CDR1 MNHEY and CDR2 SMNVEV (reference sequence). CDR3 DNA sequence: TGTGCCAGCAGTTTATCATCCGGGTACGAGACCCAGTACTTC. This gives the protein CASSLSSGYETQYF.

This clonotype showed up just a few times. The chain is built from TRBV20-1 and TRBJ2-1; tentatively, D is TRBD2 (5 bases). The CDR3 has 13 residues. Germline V gene data show CDR1 as DFQATT and CDR2 as SNEGSKA (reference sequence). V was trimmed by 4 bases and J by 5 bases, leaving 12 bases between them. This CDR3 reads CSATITRNNEQFF. The CDR3 DNA is TGCAGTGCTACCATTACTAGAAACAATGAGCAGTTCTTC.

Ten or more counts support this clonotype. The chain is built from TRBV7-2 and TRBJ2-3; D might be TRBD2 (6 bases). CDR1 and CDR2 (germline): SGHTA, FQGNSA. Trimming removed 2 bases from V and 7 bases from J, with 13 bases in between. The CDR3 is 14 residues long. CDR3 coding DNA: TGTGCCAGCAGCTTAAGTAGCGGTCACAATACGCAGTATTTT. Translating gives CASSLSSGHNTQYF.

The rearrangement joins TRBV2 to TRBJ2-3, with D possibly matching TRBD2 (6 bases). CDR3 length: 15 residues. The V gene lost 4 bases and the J gene lost 0 bases, with 11 bases spanning the gap. Germline lookup yields CDR1 SNHLY and CDR2 FYNNEI. CDR3 DNA sequence: TGTGCCAGCAGTGTCCGGCTAGCGAGCACAGATACGCAGTATTTT. Translating gives CASSVRLASTDTQYF.

The gene calls are TRBV6-2 or TRBV6-3 and TRBJ1-2; TRBD1 matches at 8 bases. Trimming cost V 6 bases and J 6 bases; bases outside gene matches: 6. The CDR3 totals 13 residues. Germline CDR1 reads MNHEY; CDR2 reads SVGEGT. CDR3 protein: CASSHPDRDGYTF. The CDR3 DNA is TGTGCCAGCAGCCACCCGGACAGGGATGGCTACACCTTC.

This clonotype was observed at least ten times. The chain recombines TRBV11-1 with TRBJ2-3, with D possibly matching TRBD1 (5 bases). The CDR3 spans 15 residues. From germline, CDR1 is SGHAT and CDR2 FQDESV (reference sequence). Trimming left V 5 bases short and J 0 bases short, with 12 bases between. CDR3 nucleotide sequence: TGTGCCAGCAGCCCTAGGGGCTCTAGCACAGATACGCAGTATTTT. It translates to CASSPRGSSTDTQYF.

This chain uses TRBV10-3 with TRBJ2-7, with D hard to call. This CDR3 spans 12 amino acids. Germline CDR1 and CDR2: ENHRY and SYGVKD. Trimming removed 2 bases from V and 5 bases from J, with 7 bases in between. As DNA, the CDR3 is TGTGCCATCAGTGAGACTACCCACGAGCAGTACTTC. Its translation: CAISETTHEQYF.

This clonotype has a handful of counts. The gene calls are TRBV7-8 and TRBJ1-1; no definite D call. This CDR3 spans 15 amino acids. The V end was cut by 5 bases, the J end by 1 base, with 14 bases between. The germline CDR1 and CDR2 sequences are SGHVS and FQNEAQ. The CDR3 region has the DNA TGTGCCAGCAGCCAGAGTGCCCCAGGGAACACTGAAGCTTTCTTT. As protein: CASSQSAPGNTEAFF.

This clonotype was observed a few times. V gene TRBV12-3 or TRBV12-4 combines with J gene TRBJ2-7; 9 bases match TRBD2. Unmatched junction bases numbered 7, after V lost 4 bases and J lost 3 bases. The CDR3 extends over 15 amino acids. The CDR3 region has the DNA TGTGCCAGCAGTTCCCGGACTAGCGCAAGCTACGAGCAGTACTTC. Translating it yields CASSSRTSASYEQYF.

The chain couples TRBV20-1 to TRBJ2-3; D is possibly TRBD2 (7 bases). CDR3 length equals 18 residues. CDR1 DFQATT and CDR2 SNEGSKA come from the germline V gene (reference sequence). V was trimmed by 0 bases and J by 9 bases, leaving 28 bases between them. The CDR3 reads CSAREPDGGGLPHGTQYF. CDR3 in DNA: TGCAGTGCTAGAGAACCTGACGGCGGGGGCCTCCCCCATGGGACGCAGTATTTT.